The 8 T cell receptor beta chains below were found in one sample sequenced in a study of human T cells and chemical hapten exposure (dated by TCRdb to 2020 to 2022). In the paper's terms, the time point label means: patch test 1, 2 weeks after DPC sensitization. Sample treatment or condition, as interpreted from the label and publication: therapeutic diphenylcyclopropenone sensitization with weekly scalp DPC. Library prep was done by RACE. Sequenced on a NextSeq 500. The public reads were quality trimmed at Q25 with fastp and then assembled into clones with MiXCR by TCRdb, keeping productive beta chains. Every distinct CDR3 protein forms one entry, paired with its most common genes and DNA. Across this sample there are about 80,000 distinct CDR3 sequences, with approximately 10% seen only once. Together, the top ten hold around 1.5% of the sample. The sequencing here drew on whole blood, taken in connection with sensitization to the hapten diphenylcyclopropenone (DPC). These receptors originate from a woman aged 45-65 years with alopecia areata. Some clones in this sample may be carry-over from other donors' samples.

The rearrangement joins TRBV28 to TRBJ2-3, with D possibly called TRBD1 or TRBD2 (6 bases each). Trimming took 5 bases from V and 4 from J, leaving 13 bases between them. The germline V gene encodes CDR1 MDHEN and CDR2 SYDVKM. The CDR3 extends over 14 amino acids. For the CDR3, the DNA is TGTGCCAGCAGTCGACTAGGGGGGCCAGATACGCAGTATTTT. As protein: CASSRLGGPDTQYF.

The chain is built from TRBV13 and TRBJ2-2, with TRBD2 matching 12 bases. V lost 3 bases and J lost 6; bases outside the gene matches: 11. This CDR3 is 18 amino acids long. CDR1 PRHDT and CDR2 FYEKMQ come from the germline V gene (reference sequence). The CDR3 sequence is CASSFRLAGVSPSGELFF. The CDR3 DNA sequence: TGTGCCAGCAGCTTCCGACTAGCGGGAGTTAGCCCATCCGGGGAGCTGTTTTTT.

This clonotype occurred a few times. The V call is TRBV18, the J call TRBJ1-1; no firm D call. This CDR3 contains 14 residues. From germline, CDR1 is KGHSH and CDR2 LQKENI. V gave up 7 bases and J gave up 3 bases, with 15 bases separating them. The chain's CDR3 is CASCRAVKDTEAFF. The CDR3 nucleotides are TGTGCCAGCTGTAGAGCGGTCAAGGACACTGAAGCTTTCTTT.

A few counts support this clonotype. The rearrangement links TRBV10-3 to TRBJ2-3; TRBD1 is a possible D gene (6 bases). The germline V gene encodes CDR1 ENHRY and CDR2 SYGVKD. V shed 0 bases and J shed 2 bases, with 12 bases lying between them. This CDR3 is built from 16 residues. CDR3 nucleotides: TGTGCCATCAGTGAGTCCACAGGGCTAGACACAGATACGCAGTATTTT. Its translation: CAISESTGLDTDTQYF.

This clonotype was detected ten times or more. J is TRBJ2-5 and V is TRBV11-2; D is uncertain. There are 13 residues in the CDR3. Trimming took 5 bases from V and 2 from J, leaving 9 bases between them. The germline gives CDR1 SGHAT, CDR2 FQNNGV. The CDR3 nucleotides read TGTGCCAGCAGCCGGAGCATTCAAGAGACCCAGTACTTC. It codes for CASSRSIQETQYF.

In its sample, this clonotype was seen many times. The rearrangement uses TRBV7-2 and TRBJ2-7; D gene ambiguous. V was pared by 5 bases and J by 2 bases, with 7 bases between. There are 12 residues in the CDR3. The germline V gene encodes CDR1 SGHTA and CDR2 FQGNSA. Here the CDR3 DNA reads TGTGCCAGCAGCCCCTCTACCTACGAGCAGTACTTC. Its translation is CASSPSTYEQYF.

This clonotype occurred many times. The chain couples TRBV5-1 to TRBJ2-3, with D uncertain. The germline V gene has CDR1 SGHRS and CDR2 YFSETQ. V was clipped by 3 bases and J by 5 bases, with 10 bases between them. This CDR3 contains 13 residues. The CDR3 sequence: CASSSTWGDTQYF. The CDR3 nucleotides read TGCGCCAGCAGCTCGACCTGGGGAGATACGCAGTATTTT.

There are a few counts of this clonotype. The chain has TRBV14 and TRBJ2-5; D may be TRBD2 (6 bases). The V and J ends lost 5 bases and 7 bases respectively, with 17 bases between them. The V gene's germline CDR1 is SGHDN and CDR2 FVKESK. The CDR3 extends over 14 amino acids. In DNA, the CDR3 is TGTGCCAGCAGCATGGGACTCCCGGGCCGGACCCAGTACTTC. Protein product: CASSMGLPGRTQYF. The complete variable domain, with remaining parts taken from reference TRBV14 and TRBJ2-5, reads EAGVTQFPSHSVIEKGQTVTLRCDPISGHDNLYWYRRVMGKEIKFLLHFVKESKQDESGMPNNRFLAERTGGTYSTLKVQPAELEDSGVYFCASSMGLPGRTQYFGPGTRLLVL.